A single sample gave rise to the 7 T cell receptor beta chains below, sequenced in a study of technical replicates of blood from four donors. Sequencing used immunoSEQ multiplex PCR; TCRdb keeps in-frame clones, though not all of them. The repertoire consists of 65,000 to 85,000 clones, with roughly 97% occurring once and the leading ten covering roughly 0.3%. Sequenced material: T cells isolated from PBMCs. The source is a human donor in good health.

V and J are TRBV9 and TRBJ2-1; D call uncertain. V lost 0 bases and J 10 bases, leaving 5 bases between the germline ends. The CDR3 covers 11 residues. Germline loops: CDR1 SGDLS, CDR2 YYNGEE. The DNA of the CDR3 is TGTGCCAGCAGCGTAGGTCAGGAGCAGTTCTTC. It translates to CASSVGQEQFF.

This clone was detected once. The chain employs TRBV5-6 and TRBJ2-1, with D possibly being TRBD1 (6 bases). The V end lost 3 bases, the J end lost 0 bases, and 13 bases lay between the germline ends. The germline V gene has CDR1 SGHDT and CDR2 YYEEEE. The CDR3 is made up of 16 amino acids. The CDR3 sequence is CASSSLTGSSYNEQFF. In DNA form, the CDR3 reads TGTGCCAGCAGCTCGCTTACAGGGAGCTCCTACAATGAGCAGTTCTTC.

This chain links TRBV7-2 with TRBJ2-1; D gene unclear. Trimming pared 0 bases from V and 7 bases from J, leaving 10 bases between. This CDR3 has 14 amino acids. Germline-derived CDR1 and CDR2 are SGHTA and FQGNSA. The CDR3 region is CASSLAPPQNEQFF. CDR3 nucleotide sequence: TGTGCCAGCAGCTTAGCGCCCCCACAGAATGAGCAGTTCTTC.

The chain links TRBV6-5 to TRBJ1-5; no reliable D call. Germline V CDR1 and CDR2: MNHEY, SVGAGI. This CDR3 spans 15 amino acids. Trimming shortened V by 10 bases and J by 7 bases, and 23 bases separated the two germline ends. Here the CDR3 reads CATQSREGKEQPQHF. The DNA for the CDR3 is TGTGCCACCCAGTCCAGAGAGGGAAAGGAACAGCCCCAGCATTTT.

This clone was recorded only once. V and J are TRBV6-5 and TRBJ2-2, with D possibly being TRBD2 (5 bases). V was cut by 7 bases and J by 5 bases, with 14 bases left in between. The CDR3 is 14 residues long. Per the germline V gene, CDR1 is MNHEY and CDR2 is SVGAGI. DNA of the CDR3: TGTGCCAGCACCCTCAACCGGGGTACCGGGGAGCTGTTTTTT. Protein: CASTLNRGTGELFF.

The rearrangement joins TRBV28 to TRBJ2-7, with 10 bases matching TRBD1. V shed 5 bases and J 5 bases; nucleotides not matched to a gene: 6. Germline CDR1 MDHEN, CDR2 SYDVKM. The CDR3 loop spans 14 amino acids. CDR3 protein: CASSPGQGYDEQYF. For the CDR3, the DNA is TGTGCCAGCAGTCCGGGACAGGGGTATGACGAGCAGTACTTC.

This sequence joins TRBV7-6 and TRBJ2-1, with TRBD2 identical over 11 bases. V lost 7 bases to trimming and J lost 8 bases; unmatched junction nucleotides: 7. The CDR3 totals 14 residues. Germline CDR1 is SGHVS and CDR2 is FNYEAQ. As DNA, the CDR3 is TGTGCCAGCACCACACTAGCGGGAGAGCATGAGCAGTTCTTC. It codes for CASTTLAGEHEQFF.